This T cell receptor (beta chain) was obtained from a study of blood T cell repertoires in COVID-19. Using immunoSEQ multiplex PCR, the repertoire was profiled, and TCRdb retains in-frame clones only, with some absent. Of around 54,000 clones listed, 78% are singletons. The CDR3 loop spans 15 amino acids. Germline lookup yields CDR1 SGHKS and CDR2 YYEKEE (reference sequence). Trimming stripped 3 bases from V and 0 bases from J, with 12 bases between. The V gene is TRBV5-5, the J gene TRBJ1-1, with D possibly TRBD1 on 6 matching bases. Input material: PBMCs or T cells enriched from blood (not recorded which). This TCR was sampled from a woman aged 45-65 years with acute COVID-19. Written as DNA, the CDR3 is TGTGCCAGCAGCTGGGGAGGGACACTGAACACTGAAGCTTTCTTT. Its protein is CASSWGGTLNTEAFF.